These 12 T cell receptor beta chains were sequenced from one sample in a study of beta chain features in type 1 diabetes. Findings and caveats of the study: Type 1 diabetes patients had moderately but significantly shorter TCRB CDR3s in all four CD4+ subsets.

Every bit of the isolated RNA underwent reverse transcription, so sequencing read expressed TCRB transcripts. Profiled with immunoSEQ multiplex PCR; TCRdb holds only in-frame clones, not every one. The data hold 300,000 to 350,000 clones, with roughly 13% observed a single time. These TCRs' antigens remain unknown. The sequenced sample consisted of naive CD4+ T cells from blood. The receptors here all came from a woman aged 18-29 years with type 1 diabetes.

The chain combines TRBV7-9 with TRBJ1-2, with D perhaps TRBD1 (6 bases). Between the trimmed V and J ends, which lost 4 bases and 3 bases, there was a span of 6 bases. The CDR3 is made up of 12 amino acids. Per germline, CDR1 SEHNR and CDR2 FQNEAQ (reference sequence). The CDR3 protein is CASSWTDYGYTF. CDR3 coding DNA: TGTGCCAGCAGCTGGACAGACTATGGCTACACCTTC. The full variable domain, in which reference TRBV7-9 and TRBJ1-2 provide the parts outside the CDR3, is DTGVSQNPRHKITKRGQNVTFRCDPISEHNRLYWYRQTLGQGPEFLTYFQNEAQLEKSRLLSDRFSAERPKGSFSTLEIQRTEQGDSAMYLCASSWTDYGYTFGSGTRLTVV.

This clone was detected only a few times. The genes are TRBV5-1 and TRBJ2-7, with 8 bases fitting TRBD2. The germline gives CDR1 SGHRS, CDR2 YFSETQ. There are 14 residues in the CDR3. Trimming removed 2 bases from V and 0 bases from J; junction bases left unmatched: 1. CDR3 sequence: CASSFTSGSYEQYF. In DNA form, the CDR3 reads TGCGCCAGCAGCTTTACTAGCGGCTCCTACGAGCAGTACTTC.

This clone was picked up a small number of times. This chain connects TRBV10-3 to TRBJ2-2, with D unclear. V dropped 6 bases and J dropped 1 base, with 9 bases sitting between them. From germline, CDR1 is ENHRY and CDR2 SYGVKD. The CDR3 is 14 amino acids. CDR3: CAIRATGNTGELFF. DNA of the CDR3: TGTGCCATCAGAGCGACGGGGAACACCGGGGAGCTGTTTTTT.

This chain connects TRBV5-4 to TRBJ1-2; D might be TRBD1 (5 bases). There are 16 residues in the CDR3. V lost 4 bases to trimming and J lost 0 bases, with 16 bases between them. Germline loops: CDR1 SGHNT, CDR2 YYREEE (reference sequence). The CDR3: CASSPGRQRTNYGYTF. The CDR3 DNA follows: TGTGCCAGCAGCCCAGGTAGACAGCGTACTAACTATGGCTACACCTTC.

The chain recombines TRBV11-2 with TRBJ2-5; D is perhaps TRBD2 (6 bases). This CDR3 is built from 16 residues. CDR1 is SGHAT, CDR2 FQNNGV, per germline. Trimming took off 1 base at V and 5 bases at J, with 17 bases between the two ends. CDR3 coding DNA: TGTGCCAGCAGCTTAGTCCTTACCACGGGAGTGGAGACCCAGTACTTC. Amino acid sequence: CASSLVLTTGVETQYF.

V and J are TRBV18 and TRBJ2-5; 12 bases line up with TRBD2. The trim removed 3 bases at V and 4 bases at J, leaving 3 bases unmatched. The germline V gene has CDR1 KGHSH and CDR2 LQKENI. The CDR3 runs 15 residues. CDR3 coding DNA: TGTGCCAGCTCACCGACTAGCGGGAGTAGAGAGACCCAGTACTTC. This encodes CASSPTSGSRETQYF.

The chain carries TRBV18 and TRBJ1-1, with a possible D match to TRBD1 (5 bases). CDR1 and CDR2 (germline): KGHSH, LQKENI. The CDR3 loop spans 15 amino acids. The V end lost 3 bases, the J end lost 1 base, and 12 bases lay between the germline ends. The CDR3 sequence is CASSPPRQGNTEAFF. CDR3 sequence (DNA): TGTGCCAGCTCACCTCCTAGGCAGGGGAACACTGAAGCTTTCTTT.

This clone was seen more than once but under ten times. The chain joins TRBV5-1 to TRBJ2-4, with 9 bases fitting TRBD1. The V gene's germline CDR1 is SGHRS and CDR2 YFSETQ. Trimming at V came to 6 bases and at J to 1 base, leaving 2 bases not matched to a gene. The CDR3 loop spans 14 amino acids. The CDR3 here is CASTDRGAKNIQYF. The DNA for the CDR3 is TGCGCCAGCACCGACAGGGGGGCCAAAAACATTCAGTACTTC.

This clone was counted a few times. This chain joins TRBV27 and TRBJ1-1; 7 bases are a match to TRBD1. J gave up 3 bases and V 7 bases, and 5 bases lay outside the gene matches. In germline, CDR1 is MNHEY, CDR2 SMNVEV (reference sequence). This CDR3 has 13 amino acids. CDR3 in amino acids: CASKRTGDTEAFF. For the CDR3, the DNA is TGTGCCAGCAAACGGACAGGAGACACTGAAGCTTTCTTT.

The chain joins TRBV5-1 to TRBJ2-1, with D possibly matching TRBD2 (6 bases). The CDR3 has 15 residues. V was shortened by 1 base and J by 9 bases, with 17 bases between the two germline ends. Germline V gene lookup returns CDR1 SGHRS and CDR2 YFSETQ. The CDR3 coding sequence is TGCGCCAGCAGCTTGACGCTAGCGCTCCCCTCTGAGCAGTTCTTC. It specifies CASSLTLALPSEQFF.

The rearrangement links TRBV2 to TRBJ2-1; 10 positions match TRBD2. The trim removed 2 bases at V and 13 bases at J, leaving 5 bases unmatched. This CDR3 has 13 residues. Germline-derived CDR1 and CDR2 are SNHLY and FYNNEI. The DNA of the CDR3 is TGTGCCAGCAGTGAAAGACTAGCGGGTTTTCAGTTCTTC. This encodes CASSERLAGFQFF.

The chain carries TRBV28 and TRBJ1-1; no definite D call. In germline, CDR1 is MDHEN, CDR2 SYDVKM. Trimming took 2 bases from V and 1 from J, leaving 11 bases between them. This CDR3 is built from 15 residues. CDR3 coding DNA: TGTGCCAGCAGTTTACCGTCAGCGGGGAACACTGAAGCTTTCTTT. This codes for CASSLPSAGNTEAFF.